This T cell receptor (beta chain) is drawn from a study of blood T cell repertoires in COVID-19. Study summary: Sites in the United States, Italy and Spain provided acute and convalescent COVID-19 samples. In each case, the material was cDNA or gDNA derived from T cells, B-cell-depleted T cells, or PBMCs.

Source study methods: Nucleated cell counts were estimated from reference gene primer amplification. Measured with immunoSEQ multiplex PCR; TCRdb has only the in-frame clones, and not every one. D and trimming come from the DNA, and the V and J calls and clone size come from that table. The sample holds around 65,000 clones; around 83% are singletons and the top ten take approximately 12%. Germline V gene data show CDR1 as MNHEY and CDR2 as SMNVEV (reference sequence). The CDR3 runs 14 residues. V lost 3 bases to trimming and J lost 2 bases, with 9 bases between them. This clonotype originated in a human donor in a cohort sampled during active COVID-19. The sample was peripheral blood. The chain recombines TRBV27 with TRBJ2-3, with D possibly matching TRBD1 (6 bases). The CDR3 coding sequence is TGTGCCAGCAGTTTGGACAGACCCACAGATACGCAGTATTTT. Residues: CASSLDRPTDTQYF.